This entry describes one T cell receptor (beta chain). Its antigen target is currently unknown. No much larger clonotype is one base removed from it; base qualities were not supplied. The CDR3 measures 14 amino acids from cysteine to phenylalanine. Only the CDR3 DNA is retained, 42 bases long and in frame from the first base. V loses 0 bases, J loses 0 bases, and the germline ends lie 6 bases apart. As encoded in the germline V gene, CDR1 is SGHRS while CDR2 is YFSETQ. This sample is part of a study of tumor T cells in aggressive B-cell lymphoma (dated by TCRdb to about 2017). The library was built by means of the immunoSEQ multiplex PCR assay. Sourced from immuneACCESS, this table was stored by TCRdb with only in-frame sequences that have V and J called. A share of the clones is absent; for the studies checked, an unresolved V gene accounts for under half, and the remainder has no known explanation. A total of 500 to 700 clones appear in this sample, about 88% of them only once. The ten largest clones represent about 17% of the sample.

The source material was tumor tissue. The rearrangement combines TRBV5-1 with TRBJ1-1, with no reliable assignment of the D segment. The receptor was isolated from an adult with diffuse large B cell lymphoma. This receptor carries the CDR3 CASSLGVMNTEAFF. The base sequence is TGCGCCAGCAGCTTGGGAGTAATGAACACTGAAGCTTTCTTT.